This T cell receptor beta chain was profiled in a study of memory CD4+ T cells and cytomegalovirus serostatus. Sequencing used immunoSEQ multiplex PCR; TCRdb keeps in-frame clones, though not all of them. Here the sample spans approximately 50,000 clones, over 70% being singletons. Study-level points and caveats: CD4+ memory repertoires contained 67 of 164 reported CMV TCRbeta sequences.

For this clone: The antigen remains undetermined.

In germline, CDR1 is SGHRS, CDR2 YFSETQ. The junction had 6 bases not matched to a gene; V was cut back by 0 bases and J by 1 base. The CDR3 has 16 residues. The sort gate was single viable CD3+CD4+CD8-CD45RO+ cells for memory CD4+ T cells. CMV serostatus came from serum IgG against pp150, pp28, p38, p52. The chain joins TRBV5-1 to TRBJ1-1; 7 nucleotides agree with TRBD1. This clonotype was obtained from an adult in good health and CMV-seropositive. The sample taken for sequencing was memory CD4+ T cells from blood. The DNA for the CDR3 is TGCGCCAGCAGCTTGGACCCACAGGGGTCGAACACTGAAGCTTTCTTT. The encoded protein is CASSLDPQGSNTEAFF. Combining the CDR3 with reference TRBV5-1 and TRBJ1-1 gives the whole variable domain KAGVTQTPRYLIKTRGQQVTLSCSPISGHRSVSWYQQTPGQGLQFLFEYFSETQRNKGNFPGRFSGRQFSNSRSEMNVSTLELGDSALYLCASSLDPQGSNTEAFFGQGTRLTVV.